A selection of T cell receptor beta chains follows, all from one sample in a study of cytomegalovirus exposure and HLA in healthy donors. Produced via immunoSEQ multiplex PCR; TCRdb's table is partial and in-frame only. Here the sample spans over 85,000 clones, over 80% being singletons. Sequenced sample: PBMCs. The receptors were sampled from a female donor in good health and CMV-seropositive. The conserved cysteine and the conserved F or W are not part of the CDR3 here.

TRBJ2-5	TRBV5-4	ASSLDLAAYQETQY
TRBJ2-7	TRBV27	ASSVGVATPYEQY
TRBJ1-1	TRBV6-1	ASSTEPGTEAF
TRBJ1-1	TRBV11-2	ASTLRRLNTEAF
TRBJ2-2	TRBV5-1	ASSSPSGRASGELF
TRBJ2-7	TRBV2	ASMPRAGGSYEQY
.	TRBV6-4	ASSETSGTYEQY
TRBJ1-1	TRBV28	ASSLPRTGQTEAF
TRBJ2-7	TRBV13	ASSLPLHSYEQY
TRBJ2-3	TRBV4-1	ASSQNKLSGSGDTQY
TRBJ2-4	TRBV5-6	ASSLPSGGVKNIQY
TRBJ2-5	TRBV7-9	SSSLGSQETQY
TRBJ2-7	TRBV5-1	ASSDTGTGGYEQY
TRBJ1-2	TRBV4-1	ASSHGDPYGYT
TRBJ2-7	TRBV19	ASSIGTLTAYEQY
TRBJ2-6	TRBV27	ASRSGPSGANVLT
TRBJ2-7	TRBV29-1	SVAGFAYEQY
TRBJ1-1	TRBV5-4	ASSLGGRGPNTEAF
TRBJ2-3	TRBV19	ASSILPGNTQY
TRBJ2-1	TRBV30	AWSVGRGQF
TRBJ1-1	TRBV7-9	SSTSGGTEAF
TRBJ2-1	TRBV7-6	ASAPSGSSYNEQF
TRBJ2-5	TRBV5-1	ASSLVTDQETQY
TRBJ2-3	TRBV9	ASSVGATISTDTQY
TRBJ2-5	TRBV11-2	ASSLVSGGYQETQY
TRBJ2-6	TRBV6-5	ASSLGRDSGANVLT
TRBJ1-1	TRBV5-1	ASSIPTGGKSTEAF
TRBJ2-7	TRBV10-3	AISGLSSYEQY
TRBJ2-3	TRBV7-9	SSSLARGGDTQY
TRBJ1-1	TRBV7-2	ASSPDGTPDPRGTEAF